A single sample is the source of the 12 T cell receptor beta chains below, sequenced in a study of blood T cell repertoires in COVID-19. Sequenced by immunoSEQ multiplex PCR; TCRdb stores in-frame clones only, minus some. Among about 80,000 clones listed, about 83% were seen once. Sequencing was performed on peripheral blood. These receptors came from a middle-aged man with acute or convalescent COVID-19.

J is TRBJ2-1 and V is TRBV3-1 (or the pseudogene TRBV3-2), with 12 bases lining up with TRBD2. The germline V gene encodes CDR1 LGHDT and CDR2 YNNKEL (reference sequence). With V trimmed by 1 base and J by 11 bases, 15 bases remained unmatched. The CDR3 contains 18 residues. The chain's CDR3 is CASSQAASSGGGLIKQFF. In nucleotides, the CDR3 is TGTGCCAGCAGCCAAGCAGCCTCTAGCGGGGGGGGCCTTATTAAGCAGTTCTTC.

This chain links TRBV6-5 with TRBJ1-2; D possibly corresponds to TRBD1 (6 bases). Trimming shortened V by 6 bases and J by 1 base, and 15 bases separated the two germline ends. CDR1 and CDR2 from the germline V gene are MNHEY and SVGAGI. CDR3 length: 15 amino acids. The CDR3: CASSGGGAVNYGYTF. CDR3 DNA sequence: TGTGCCAGCAGCGGCGGGGGGGCGGTTAACTATGGCTACACCTTC.

This rearrangement joins TRBV19 to TRBJ2-7; no reliable D call. Per germline, CDR1 LNHDA and CDR2 SQIVND (reference sequence). The CDR3 has 13 residues. Between the trimmed V and J ends, which lost 1 base and 1 base, there was a span of 5 bases. The CDR3 DNA sequence: TGTGCCAGTAGTATAGCCGTATCCTACGAGCAGTACTTC. It specifies CASSIAVSYEQYF.

The chain has TRBV2 and TRBJ2-7, with TRBD1 matching over 10 bases. V lost 8 bases, J lost 4 bases, and 8 bases stayed unmatched. In germline, CDR1 is SNHLY, CDR2 FYNNEI. The CDR3 is 14 residues long. This chain's CDR3 is CASRQTGGGYEQYF. The CDR3 coding sequence is TGTGCCAGCCGACAGACAGGGGGCGGGTACGAGCAGTACTTC.

The chain joins TRBV18 to TRBJ1-1, with TRBD1 as a possible D gene (5 bases). The germline CDR1 and CDR2 sequences are KGHSH and LQKENI. Trimming shortened V by 1 base and J by 7 bases, and 13 bases separated the two germline ends. CDR3 size: 14 residues. CDR3 amino acids: CASSPRVGGVEAFF. The CDR3, as DNA: TGTGCCAGCTCACCACGGGTGGGAGGGGTTGAAGCTTTCTTT.

The chain is built from TRBV18 and TRBJ1-6; TRBD1 matches at 7 bases. The V segment lost 5 bases and the J segment 8 bases; nucleotides outside the gene matches: 6. The germline V gene encodes CDR1 KGHSH and CDR2 LQKENI. This CDR3 has 14 amino acids. As DNA, the CDR3 is TGTGCCAGCTCAAGAATGCAGGGGGATTCACCCCTCCACTTT. The encoded protein is CASSRMQGDSPLHF.

V gene TRBV6-6 combines with J gene TRBJ2-2, with 8 bases lining up with TRBD1. Germline V CDR1 and CDR2: MNHNY, SVGAGI (reference sequence). The CDR3 runs 16 residues. V was clipped by 7 bases and J by 5 bases; unmatched bases: 12. The CDR3: CASTPEQGGSTGELFF. The CDR3 DNA sequence: TGTGCCAGCACCCCGGAACAGGGGGGCTCGACCGGGGAGCTGTTTTTT.

V is TRBV2 and J is TRBJ1-4; 8 bases align to TRBD1. V was pared by 8 bases and J by 1 base, with 9 bases of the junction left unmatched. The CDR3 consists of 16 residues. Germline V gene data show CDR1 as SNHLY and CDR2 as FYNNEI. In DNA, the CDR3 is TGTGCCAGCTTCCGTACAGGGGGAGGAACTAATGAAAAACTGTTTTTT. It translates to CASFRTGGGTNEKLFF.

The V and J genes are TRBV7-2 and TRBJ2-1; D may be TRBD2 (7 bases). This CDR3 contains 15 residues. Germline values: CDR1 SGHTA, CDR2 FQGNSA. Trimming removed 1 base at V and 4 bases at J, with 11 bases between. In nucleotides, the CDR3 is TGTGCCAGCAGCTTAGAGGGGGGGCAGTACAATGAGCAGTTCTTC. Translation: CASSLEGGQYNEQFF. Full variable domain (rest looked up from reference TRBV7-2 and TRBJ2-1): GAGVSQSPSNKVTEKGKDVELRCDPISGHTALYWYRQSLGQGLEFLIYFQGNSAPDKSGLPSDRFSAERTGGSVSTLTIQRTQQEDSAVYLCASSLEGGQYNEQFFGPGTRLTVL.

This clone turned up a few times. The rearrangement joins TRBV18 to TRBJ2-2; D might be TRBD1 (6 bases). Germline CDR1 is KGHSH and CDR2 is LQKENI. With 4 bases removed from V and 0 bases from J, the gap between germline ends came to 9 bases. CDR3 length: 15 amino acids. Here the CDR3 DNA reads TGTGCCAGCTCACTGGGACAAGCGAACACCGGGGAGCTGTTTTTT. Encoded protein: CASSLGQANTGELFF.

The rearrangement uses TRBV11-2 and TRBJ2-7; 10 positions agree with TRBD1. Trimming removed 5 bases from V and 7 bases from J; junction bases left unmatched: 5. In germline, CDR1 is SGHAT, CDR2 FQNNGV. The CDR3 is 13 amino acids. The CDR3 sequence is CASSRTGGEEQYF. The CDR3 nucleotides are TGTGCCAGCAGCCGGACAGGGGGAGAGGAGCAGTACTTC.

The rearrangement links TRBV5-6 to TRBJ2-7, with TRBD2 identical over 10 bases. The V gene end was trimmed by 6 bases and the J gene end by 0 bases; junction bases not matched to a gene: 3. CDR3 length equals 14 residues. Per the germline V gene, CDR1 is SGHDT and CDR2 is YYEEEE. CDR3: CASNLAGVSYEQYF. The CDR3 DNA reads as TGTGCCAGCAACCTAGCGGGGGTCTCCTACGAGCAGTACTTC.